A single count supports the clone carrying this T cell receptor beta chain. Its antigen is currently unknown. Trimming took off 5 bases at V and 1 base at J, with 17 bases between the two ends. CDR3 size: 16 residues. Germline V gene sequence: CDR1 MNHEY, CDR2 SMNVEV (reference sequence). Sequencing was performed with immunoSEQ multiplex PCR; in TCRdb, only in-frame clones are kept and a portion is missing. This sample has fewer than 120,000 clones, with around 93% found just once. The data are from a study of T cell responses to AZD1222 COVID-19 vaccine. Whole-study findings and limits: Along spike, vaccine-associated CD4 TCRs were found throughout, with dominance at 160-218 and 743-854. Of the AZD1222 recipients, only 5 to 7 were seropositive at baseline. Increases in Spike-specific TCR breadth and depth were seen after two AZD1222 doses. Nearly half of spike-specific TCRs reportedly target variant regions that are unmutated in the B.1.351 and B.1.1.7 variants.

Specimen: peripheral blood, collected 28 days after the second AZD1222 dose. V gene TRBV27 combines with J gene TRBJ1-1; perhaps TRBD1 as D (5 bases). The receptor's source is an adult who received the AZD1222 COVID-19 vaccine. The CDR3 DNA reads TGTGCCAGCAGTCTAACCGGGGCAGCACCGAACACTGAAGCTTTCTTT. This encodes CASSLTGAAPNTEAFF.